The entry that follows covers one TCR beta chain sequence. Per germline, CDR1 MNHNY and CDR2 SVGAGI (reference sequence). V gave up 8 bases and J gave up 2 bases, with 9 bases separating them. The CDR3 consists of 12 residues. This record belongs to a study of blood T cell repertoires in COVID-19. Study overall: Sources were T cells, B-cell-depleted T cells, or PBMCs; the material itself was cDNA or gDNA.

The authors' processing: How many nucleated cells were present was estimated from reference gene primer amplification. Libraries were prepared by immunoSEQ multiplex PCR; TCRdb keeps only in-frame clonotypes and omits some of them. The V and J calls and the clone size are those of that table, but D and trimming were determined from the DNA. Of 300,000 to 450,000 clones listed, about nine tenths are singletons. Sequencing was carried out using peripheral blood. The sequence was obtained from a woman aged 55-70 years with COVID-19, enrolled during active disease. This chain uses TRBV6-6 with TRBJ1-2, with TRBD1 as a possible D gene (5 bases). The CDR3 protein is CASQPGNYGYTF. In DNA, the CDR3 is TGTGCCAGCCAGCCAGGGAACTATGGCTACACCTTC.